Here is one TCR beta chain with its context. Its specificity is not known. The template was genomic DNA from peripheral blood, not RNA. A mixed TRB-A/B primer pool amplified rearranged TRB by multiplex touch-down PCR. MiXCR was run by TCRdb on the multiplex PCR reads, yielding one entry per CDR3 protein. Among about 19,000 distinct CDR3 sequences listed, roughly 35% were seen once. The data belong to a study of T cell repertoires in aging, cancer and after chemotherapy. Study summary: Donor ages fell into six groups from 30 or younger up to 70 or older. Study-level findings and limits: Age-matched healthy donors had significantly more diverse, less clonal blood TCR repertoires than untreated cancer patients.

After removal of 5 bases from V and 2 bases from J, the junction contained 5 bases not matched to a gene. The CDR3 spans 16 residues. The germline gives CDR1 PRHDT, CDR2 FYEKMQ (reference sequence). The clonotype comes from a human donor with a solid tumor. The sample was blood. The chain uses TRBV13 and TRBJ2-7; 14 nucleotides align to TRBD2. CDR3 sequence (DNA): TGTGCCAGCAGCGCGGGACTAGCGGGAGTCACCTACGAGCAGTACTTC. Translating it yields CASSAGLAGVTYEQYF.